The next 30 T cell receptor beta chains were all read from a single sample in a study of quantifying T cell responses using KT2 cells (dated by TCRdb to about 2017). With regard to the full study: RNA was DNase-treated and reverse transcribed with TCR alpha and beta constant-region primers, mostly using SuperScript III.

The protocol used for the library was UMI-ligation and nested PCR. TCRdb lists the instrument as Illumina MiSeq. A single-stranded oligonucleotide carrying the Illumina SP2 sequence and a UMI was ligated to the cDNA 3' end using T4 RNA ligase 1. PCR1 consisted of three to four cycles (98 degrees C 15 s, 69 degrees C 30 s, 72 degrees C 40 s), and for the beta primer an equimolar mix of RC1.1 and RC1.2 was used to cover TRBC1 and TRBC2. The public reads were reprocessed in TCRdb via fastp at Q25 and MiXCR, keeping in-frame beta chains. Each entry is one CDR3 protein sequence, shown with its most common DNA and genes. The sample has approximately 41,000 distinct CDR3 sequences on record, over 15% of them singletons. The leading ten clones occupy around two fifths of the sample. Sequenced: PBMCs spiked with cells of the T cell clone KT2. Source of these receptors: a human donor.

For this clonotype: A much larger clone is a single base away; this may be a read error. The chain combines TRBV24-1 with TRBJ2-3; perhaps TRBD2 as D (5 bases). The V gene's germline CDR1 is KGHDR and CDR2 SFDVKD. This CDR3 has 14 amino acids. CDR3 amino acids: CATNDFEGADTQYF. The CDR3 nucleotides read TGTGCCACCAATGATTTCGAGGGCGCAGATACGCAGTATTTT.

CDR3 DNA: TGTGCCAGCAGCTTGGGGCTAGCGGGAGGGCCTCTTATAGAGAACAATGAGCAGTTCTTC. It yields the protein CASSLGLAGGPLIENNEQFF. The V call is TRBV5-4, the J call TRBJ2-1, with 12 bases lining up with TRBD2. The CDR3 has 20 amino acids. In germline, CDR1 is SGHNT, CDR2 YYREEE (reference sequence). The V and J ends lost 0 bases and 5 bases, in that order; junction bases with no gene match: 15.

This chain uses TRBV25-1 with TRBJ1-4; tentative D call: TRBD1 (5 bases). The CDR3 is 21 residues long. V lost 1 base and J lost 1, with 25 bases in between. Germline-derived CDR1 and CDR2 are MGHDK and SYGVNS. The CDR3 nucleotides read TGTGCCAGCAGTGAATTGACCATGGGGGGAAAAAGGCTGAGAACTAATGAAAAACTGTTTTTT. It codes for CASSELTMGGKRLRTNEKLFF. Drawing the rest from reference TRBV25-1 and TRBJ1-4, the complete variable domain is EADIYQTPRYLVIGTGKKITLECSQTMGHDKMYWYQQDPGMELHLIHYSYGVNSTEKGDLSSESTVSRIRTEHFPLTLESARPSHTSQYLCASSELTMGGKRLRTNEKLFFGSGTQLSVL.

This chain links TRBV20-1 with TRBJ1-4; a weak D match, TRBD1 (5 bases). The CDR3 is made up of 15 amino acids. The V end was cut by 0 bases, the J end by 3 bases, with 11 bases between. The germline V gene has CDR1 DFQATT and CDR2 SNEGSKA (reference sequence). The CDR3 reads CSARDISRANEKLFF. The DNA for the CDR3 is TGCAGTGCTAGAGATATCTCCAGGGCTAATGAAAAACTGTTTTTT.

This chain joins TRBV7-6 and TRBJ1-6, with D perhaps TRBD1 (5 bases). The CDR3 length is 14 residues. CDR1 and CDR2 (germline): SGHVS, FNYEAQ. Deletions cut 6 bases from V and 8 bases from J, with 14 bases between. The CDR3 DNA follows: TGTGCCAGCAGGAGGGACCCAACGGATTCACCCCTCCACTTT. This sequence encodes CASRRDPTDSPLHF.

This clonotype was seen repeatedly, ten times or more. V usage is TRBV7-2 and J usage is TRBJ1-1, with D uncertain. CDR3 size: 12 residues. V was shortened by 4 bases and J by 11 bases, with 14 bases between the two germline ends. Germline CDR1 reads SGHTA; CDR2 reads FQGNSA. CDR3 loop: CASSSYGDSAFF. The CDR3 bases are TGTGCCAGCAGCTCTTACGGGGATTCGGCTTTCTTT.

In its sample, this clonotype was seen a few times. The CDR3 loop reads CASSVGVREAIQYF. DNA for the CDR3: TGTGCCAGCAGCGTAGGAGTTAGGGAGGCCATTCAGTACTTC. V and J are TRBV9 and TRBJ2-4; D possibly corresponds to TRBD2 (6 bases). The CDR3 consists of 14 residues. CDR1 is SGDLS, CDR2 YYNGEE, per germline. Between the trimmed V and J ends, which lost 0 bases and 9 bases, there was a span of 13 bases.

This chain uses TRBV5-1 with TRBJ2-1, with 8 bases aligning to TRBD2. The CDR3 spans 15 residues. V gave up 4 bases and J gave up 5 bases; unmatched junction bases: 8. In germline, CDR1 is SGHRS, CDR2 YFSETQ. The CDR3 DNA reads TGCGCCAGCAGCCCGGGGGGGAGGGGACACAATGAGCAGTTCTTC. This encodes CASSPGGRGHNEQFF. Based on the CDR3 plus reference TRBV5-1 and TRBJ2-1, the full variable domain is KAGVTQTPRYLIKTRGQQVTLSCSPISGHRSVSWYQQTPGQGLQFLFEYFSETQRNKGNFPGRFSGRQFSNSRSEMNVSTLELGDSALYLCASSPGGRGHNEQFFGPGTRLTVL.

The sample holds many counts of this clonotype. The CDR3 nucleotides read TGCAGCGTTGCTAGCGGGCCTGCCGGGGAGCTGTTTTTT. Its translation: CSVASGPAGELFF. The chain is built from TRBV29-1 and TRBJ2-2, with 8 bases fitting TRBD2. CDR1 is SQVTM, CDR2 ANQGSEA, per germline. This CDR3 is built from 13 residues. V shed 4 bases and J 6 bases; nucleotides not matched to a gene: 4.

This clonotype was seen ten or more times. J is TRBJ2-5 and V is TRBV9; possibly TRBD2 for D (6 bases). Between the trimmed V and J ends, which lost 6 bases and 4 bases, there was a span of 10 bases. Germline assignment: CDR1 SGDLS and CDR2 YYNGEE. This CDR3 spans 12 amino acids. CDR3 nucleotide sequence: TGTGCCAGCAACCAGGAGGGAGAGACCCAGTACTTC. Protein product: CASNQEGETQYF.

To note about this clonotype: A read error may produce the germline difference seen at one junction end. The chain carries TRBV30 and TRBJ2-7, with D tentatively TRBD1 (5 bases). From germline, CDR1 is GTSNPN and CDR2 SVGIG (reference sequence). This CDR3 spans 12 amino acids. CDR3: CAWSVGAATEAF. CDR3 DNA sequence: TGTGCCTGGAGTGTAGGGGCTGCAACCGAGGCCTTC.

This chain connects TRBV19 to TRBJ2-1; weak D call: TRBD1 (6 bases). The CDR3 spans 12 residues. Germline assignment: CDR1 LNHDA and CDR2 SQIVND (reference sequence). Trimming shortened V by 7 bases and J by 7 bases, and 11 bases separated the two germline ends. CDR3 sequence reads: CASNRGLNEQFF. Here the CDR3 DNA reads TGTGCCAGTAATAGGGGGTTAAATGAGCAGTTCTTC.

This clonotype was recorded at least ten times. The genes are TRBV7-8 and TRBJ2-1, with 8 bases matching TRBD2. From germline, CDR1 is SGHVS and CDR2 FQNEAQ. J was trimmed by 8 bases and V by 3 bases; bases with no gene match: 6. The CDR3 extends over 14 amino acids. The CDR3 sequence: CASSFSSGSDEQFF. CDR3 nucleotide sequence: TGTGCCAGCAGCTTTTCCAGCGGGAGCGATGAGCAGTTCTTC.

This chain joins TRBV20-1 and TRBJ2-1; perhaps TRBD1 as D (6 bases). CDR3 length: 13 residues. The V gene lost 7 bases and the J gene lost 4 bases, with 14 bases spanning the gap. The germline V gene has CDR1 DFQATT and CDR2 SNEGSKA (reference sequence). As DNA, the CDR3 is TGCAGTGTTATCAGGGGCGCATACAATGAGCAGTTCTTC. Translating gives CSVIRGAYNEQFF.

This clonotype showed up just a few times. The J gene is TRBJ2-1, the V gene TRBV6-1, with 11 bases lining up with TRBD1. This CDR3 comprises 15 residues. The V and J ends lost 1 base and 6 bases, in that order; junction bases with no gene match: 2. Germline V CDR1 and CDR2: MNHNS, SASEGT. The CDR3 protein is CASSEGTGGVNEQFF. The DNA for the CDR3 is TGTGCCAGCAGTGAAGGGACAGGGGGCGTCAATGAGCAGTTCTTC.

The rearrangement uses TRBV7-3 and TRBJ2-2, with D tentatively TRBD1 (5 bases). There are 17 residues in the CDR3. Germline V gene sequence: CDR1 SGHTA, CDR2 FQGTGA. V dropped 2 bases and J dropped 5 bases, with 18 bases sitting between them. As DNA, the CDR3 is TGTGCCAGCAGCTTAGTAGGGGTCGGTGTTATAACCGGGGAGCTGTTTTTT. The encoded protein is CASSLVGVGVITGELFF.

The chain carries TRBV4-1 and TRBJ1-3; unclear D gene. Germline-derived CDR1 and CDR2 are MGHRA and YSYEKL. The CDR3 covers 15 residues. V lost 0 bases and J 0 bases, leaving 6 bases between the germline ends. CDR3 DNA: TGCGCCAGCAGCCAAGAGAGGGCCTCTGGAAACACCATATATTTT. Protein sequence: CASSQERASGNTIYF.

This clonotype occurred a few times. The chain joins TRBV12-3 or TRBV12-4 to TRBJ2-4; D is unclear. The CDR3 contains 14 residues. Trimming removed 5 bases at V and 0 bases at J, with 8 bases between. The CDR3 spells CASSPLVAKNIQYF. The CDR3 coding sequence is TGTGCCAGCAGTCCCTTGGTAGCCAAAAACATTCAGTACTTC.

There are a few counts of this clonotype. The chain has TRBV9 and TRBJ2-1; D ambiguous. The CDR3 has 15 amino acids. Germline CDR1 and CDR2: SGDLS and YYNGEE. The V end lost 0 bases, the J end lost 0 bases, and 7 bases lay between the germline ends. This CDR3 is CASSVVTTSYNEQFF. The CDR3, as DNA: TGTGCCAGCAGCGTAGTAACTACCTCCTACAATGAGCAGTTCTTC.

The rearrangement links TRBV3-1 to TRBJ2-2, with D uncertain. The CDR3 consists of 13 residues. Trimming stripped 4 bases from V and 4 bases from J, with 7 bases between. Germline V gene sequence: CDR1 LGHDT, CDR2 YNNKEL (reference sequence). The CDR3 DNA sequence: TGTGCCAGCAGCCTGGACCCCACCGGGGAGCTGTTTTTT. Translation gives CASSLDPTGELFF.

This clonotype was observed a few times. The rearrangement uses TRBV4-1 and TRBJ2-7; 9 bases match TRBD2. CDR3 length: 15 amino acids. Trimming removed 2 bases from V and 2 bases from J; junction bases left unmatched: 4. Germline CDR1 and CDR2: MGHRA and YSYEKL. Here the CDR3 DNA reads TGCGCCAGCAGCCAACTAGCGGGGCAAGCCTACGAGCAGTACTTC. Protein: CASSQLAGQAYEQYF.

This clonotype was detected a few times. The rearrangement links TRBV15 to TRBJ1-1, with a possible D match to TRBD1 (6 bases). CDR1 is LNHNV, CDR2 YYDKDF, per germline (reference sequence). The CDR3 is 15 amino acids. V shed 5 bases and J shed 7 bases, with 20 bases lying between them. The CDR3 spells CATSSTVTGPYEAFF. The CDR3 DNA reads as TGTGCCACCAGCTCCACGGTTACAGGGCCCTATGAAGCTTTCTTT.

The sample holds a few counts of this clonotype. The chain recombines TRBV7-3 with TRBJ2-1; D unclear. Germline CDR1 and CDR2: SGHTA and FQGTGA. The germline V and J ends were trimmed by 5 bases and 0 bases, with 14 bases remaining between them. The CDR3 totals 16 residues. The CDR3 DNA follows: TGTGCCAGCAGCGGCCACGCGGTCAGCTCCTACAATGAGCAGTTCTTC. Protein product: CASSGHAVSSYNEQFF.

This clonotype was detected only a few times. V is TRBV12-3 or TRBV12-4 and J is TRBJ2-6, with D possibly matching TRBD2 (7 bases). Trimming shortened V by 6 bases and J by 0 bases, and 21 bases separated the two germline ends. CDR3 length equals 19 residues. The CDR3, as DNA: TGTGCCAGCAGGACCCGTCGAGGGGGACTAATCTCTGGGGCCAACGTCCTGACTTTC. Amino acids: CASRTRRGGLISGANVLTF.

This clonotype was seen at least ten times. The V gene is TRBV19, the J gene TRBJ2-7; TRBD2 matches 9 bases. The CDR3 sequence is 16 residues long. Germline loops: CDR1 LNHDA, CDR2 SQIVND (reference sequence). Unmatched junction bases numbered 16, after V lost 10 bases and J lost 3 bases. For the CDR3, the DNA is TGTGCCACTCGACCGGGACTAGCTGCCCCCAGCTACGAGCAGTACTTC. Translated: CATRPGLAAPSYEQYF.

This clonotype was counted between two and nine times. V is TRBV2 and J is TRBJ2-1, with TRBD2 identical over 7 bases. The germline V gene has CDR1 SNHLY and CDR2 FYNNEI. The CDR3 spans 19 residues. J gave up 2 bases and V 6 bases, and 19 bases lay outside the gene matches. The CDR3 spells CASRAGLADSRGAYNEQFF. The CDR3 nucleotides read TGTGCCAGCAGAGCCGGCCTAGCGGACTCCCGGGGCGCCTACAATGAGCAGTTCTTC.

This clonotype has a handful of counts. The chain recombines TRBV6-1 with TRBJ2-7, with D unresolved. CDR3 length: 15 residues. Germline CDR1 is MNHNS and CDR2 is SASEGT. The germline V and J ends were trimmed by 2 bases and 5 bases, with 16 bases remaining between them. This CDR3 reads CASSESVLGFNEQYF. In nucleotides, the CDR3 is TGTGCCAGCAGTGAAAGTGTACTGGGATTTAACGAGCAGTACTTC.

V usage is TRBV27 and J usage is TRBJ1-2, with TRBD1 matching over 10 bases. Germline V lookup: CDR1 MNHEY, CDR2 SMNVEV (reference sequence). After removal of 1 base from V and 0 bases from J, the junction contained 5 bases not matched to a gene. The CDR3 is 17 residues long. The CDR3 is CASSLYGDRGANYGYTF. The DNA of the CDR3 is TGTGCCAGCAGTTTATACGGGGACAGGGGAGCTAACTATGGCTACACCTTC.

This clonotype was counted a few times. J is TRBJ2-3 and V is TRBV2; possibly TRBD1 or TRBD2 for D (6 bases each). Between the trimmed V and J ends, which lost 0 bases and 1 base, there was a span of 20 bases. The CDR3 loop spans 19 amino acids. Germline V CDR1 and CDR2: SNHLY, FYNNEI. The CDR3 DNA follows: TGTGCCAGCAGTGAAGCCCAGGATCCCGGGGGCGGCCGCACAGATACGCAGTATTTT. It translates to CASSEAQDPGGGRTDTQYF. Full variable domain (outside the CDR3, taken from reference TRBV2 and TRBJ2-3): EPEVTQTPSHQVTQMGQEVILRCVPISNHLYFYWYRQILGQKVEFLVSFYNNEISEKSEIFDDQFSVERPDGSNFTLKIRSTKLEDSAMYFCASSEAQDPGGGRTDTQYFGPGTRLTVL.

The chain combines TRBV2 with TRBJ2-5; D is unclear. CDR3 size: 15 residues. From germline, CDR1 is SNHLY and CDR2 FYNNEI. V was trimmed by 3 bases and J by 2 bases, leaving 13 bases between them. The CDR3 DNA sequence: TGTGCCAGCAGTGACCTGAGTGAAGTACAAGAGACCCAGTACTTC. Protein product: CASSDLSEVQETQYF.